This T cell receptor beta chain was observed in a study of response to subunit inactivated influenza vaccine. Study results and caveats: The authors put forward the suggestion that each seasonal influenza vaccination may bring in only a limited number of new T cells.

Comments on this clonotype: As yet, its antigen is unknown.

In TCRdb, the RT-PCR reads were re-called with MiXCR into one record per CDR3 protein. The sample lists about 530,000 distinct CDR3 sequences, 10% to 15% occurring once. Between the trimmed V and J ends, which lost 2 bases and 3 bases, there was a span of 6 bases. The CDR3 contains 13 residues. CDR1 KGHDR and CDR2 SFDVKD come from the germline V gene. The sequence derives from a man between 50 and 59 years old who received an inactivated influenza vaccine. The J gene is TRBJ2-5, the V gene TRBV24-1; no reliable D call. The specimen was PBMCs from blood, collected 40 to 50 days after vaccination. CDR3 sequence reads: CATSDSPKETQYF. As DNA, the CDR3 is TGTGCCACCAGTGATTCCCCCAAAGAGACCCAGTACTTC.